Each of the 9 T cell receptor beta chains below was sequenced from the same sample in a study of OX40 agonist ivuxolimab in advanced cancers. Only in-frame clones appear in the TCRdb table, and some are missing; sequencing was by immunoSEQ multiplex PCR. This table holds more than 35,000 clones, approximately 86% found once. Material: CD4+ or CD8+ T cells sorted from blood, obtained in a trial of the OX40 agonist ivuxolimab. These receptors were taken from an adult with an advanced solid tumor such as melanoma, head and neck, liver or kidney cancer.

The J gene is TRBJ2-7, the V gene TRBV12-5, with 8 nucleotides matching TRBD1. V shed 4 bases and J 3 bases; nucleotides not matched to a gene: 8. The CDR3 is 15 residues long. Germline V gives CDR1 LGHNT, CDR2 FRNRAP. The CDR3 DNA reads as TGTGCTAGTGGTTCCCGGACAGGGCTACGCTACGAGCAGTACTTC. It specifies CASGSRTGLRYEQYF.

V and J are TRBV6-4 and TRBJ1-1, with D hard to call. Trimming took 6 bases from V and 1 from J, leaving 6 bases between them. The CDR3 runs 12 residues. Germline values: CDR1 MRHNA, CDR2 SNTAGT. In DNA, the CDR3 is TGTGCCAGCAGGGGCCCGAACACTGAAGCTTTCTTT. This sequence encodes CASRGPNTEAFF.

The chain is built from TRBV28 and TRBJ1-6, with 8 bases aligning to TRBD1. Germline CDR1 is MDHEN and CDR2 is SYDVKM. CDR3 length equals 17 residues. The trim removed 5 bases at V and 14 bases at J, leaving 20 bases unmatched. The CDR3 protein is CASSLIRTGPTQGALHF. The CDR3 DNA sequence: TGTGCCAGCAGTCTTATTAGGACAGGGCCCACTCAGGGGGCCCTCCACTTT.

The chain uses TRBV9 and TRBJ2-1, with TRBD2 matching over 12 bases. The CDR3 has 15 amino acids. Germline loops: CDR1 SGDLS, CDR2 YYNGEE. Trimming removed 3 bases from V and 7 bases from J; junction bases left unmatched: 5. The CDR3 protein is CASSARTSGNNEQFF. The CDR3 DNA is TGTGCCAGCAGCGCACGGACTAGCGGGAATAATGAGCAGTTCTTC.

This clone was recorded once. The gene calls are TRBV9 and TRBJ2-1, with 9 bases lining up with TRBD2. V dropped 3 bases and J dropped 10; count of bases not matched to a gene: 8. Germline values: CDR1 SGDLS, CDR2 YYNGEE. The CDR3 contains 14 residues. The CDR3 bases are TGTGCCAGCAGCGGGGGACTAGCCGTTTGGGAGCAGTTCTTC. Amino acids: CASSGGLAVWEQFF.

Only one count was recorded for this clone. The CDR3 nucleotides read TGTGCCAGCGGGGGCCGAGGCTACACCTTC. It codes for CASGGRGYTF. This sequence joins TRBV2 and TRBJ1-2; D is possibly TRBD1 (6 bases). Germline lookup yields CDR1 SNHLY and CDR2 FYNNEI. The V and J ends lost 8 bases and 8 bases respectively, with 9 bases between them. This CDR3 has 10 amino acids. Together with reference TRBV2 and TRBJ1-2, the CDR3 gives the full variable domain: EPEVTQTPSHQVTQMGQEVILRCVPISNHLYFYWYRQILGQKVEFLVSFYNNEISEKSEIFDDQFSVERPDGSNFTLKIRSTKLEDSAMYFCASGGRGYTFGSGTRLTVV.

This chain joins TRBV7-9 and TRBJ2-7; D possibly uses TRBD1 or TRBD2 (5 bases each). V lost 1 base and J 2 bases, leaving 9 bases between the germline ends. The CDR3 covers 14 residues. Germline values: CDR1 SEHNR, CDR2 FQNEAQ (reference sequence). The DNA for the CDR3 is TGTGCCAGCAGCTTAGGTGGGGGAACCTACGAGCAGTACTTC. It codes for CASSLGGGTYEQYF.

The chain uses TRBV28 and TRBJ2-7, with 9 bases identical to TRBD2. CDR3 size: 16 residues. CDR1 MDHEN and CDR2 SYDVKM come from the germline V gene. J lost 5 bases, V lost 3 bases, and 11 bases had no gene match. The CDR3 DNA reads as TGTGCCAGCAGTTTGGGCTTTGGCGGGAGGGCAGACGAGCAGTACTTC. Protein: CASSLGFGGRADEQYF.

This chain's CDR3 is CASSRQDYYEQYF. CDR3 nucleotides: TGTGCCAGCAGTCGACAGGACTACTACGAGCAGTACTTC. The chain uses TRBV27 and TRBJ2-7; possibly TRBD1 or TRBD2 for D (6 bases each). The CDR3 has 13 amino acids. The V gene's germline CDR1 is MNHEY and CDR2 SMNVEV (reference sequence). Trimming shortened V by 5 bases and J by 3 bases, and 11 bases separated the two germline ends.